Sequencing of this T cell receptor beta chain was carried out in a study of cytomegalovirus exposure and HLA in healthy donors. Sequencing used immunoSEQ multiplex PCR; TCRdb keeps in-frame clones, though not all of them. The table has approximately 100,000 clones, about 93% seen once. Trimming left V 5 bases short and J 0 bases short, with 10 bases between. From germline, CDR1 is SGHAT and CDR2 FQNNGV. The CDR3 is made up of 15 amino acids. This TCR was sampled from a young woman in good health and CMV-seropositive. This sequence joins TRBV11-2 and TRBJ2-2; no firm D call. The sample was PBMCs. The DNA for the CDR3 is TGTGCCAGCAGCCGATCAGTCGCGAACACCGGGGAGCTGTTTTTT. Its translation: CASSRSVANTGELFF.